This T cell receptor beta chain originates from a study of cytomegalovirus exposure and HLA in healthy donors. Germline values: CDR1 PRHDT, CDR2 FYEKMQ (reference sequence). The CDR3 is 11 residues long. The germline V and J ends were trimmed by 4 bases and 4 bases, with 5 bases remaining between them. Use of 60 Vbeta and 13 Jbeta primers characterized the PCR. Repertoires were generated with immunoSEQ multiplex PCR, while TCRdb's copy carries only in-frame clones and drops some. The data hold roughly 98,000 clones, with more than 70% observed a single time. This clonotype was obtained from a man aged 18 to 29 in good health and CMV-seropositive. The specimen was PBMCs. V gene TRBV13 combines with J gene TRBJ2-7; D gene ambiguous. CDR3 DNA: TGTGCCAGCAGCTCCTCGTACGAGCAGTACTTC. The encoded protein is CASSSSYEQYF.